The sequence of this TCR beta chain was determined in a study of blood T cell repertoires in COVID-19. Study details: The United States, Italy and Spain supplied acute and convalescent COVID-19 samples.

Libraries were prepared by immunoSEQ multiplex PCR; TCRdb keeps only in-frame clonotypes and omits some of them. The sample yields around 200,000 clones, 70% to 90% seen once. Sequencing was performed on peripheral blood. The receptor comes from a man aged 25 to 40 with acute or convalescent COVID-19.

CDR3 nucleotides: TGTGCCAGCAGTTGGACAGGGGTTGCCTATGGCTACACCTTC. Translation: CASSWTGVAYGYTF. J is TRBJ1-2 and V is TRBV7-9; TRBD1 matches 9 bases. The CDR3 covers 14 residues. Trimming took 6 bases from V and 4 from J; bases not matched to a gene: 6. CDR1 and CDR2 from the germline V gene are SEHNR and FQNEAQ (reference sequence).